This T cell receptor beta chain was observed in a study of T cell responses to AZD1222 COVID-19 vaccine (dated by TCRdb to 2020 to 2022). In terms of the full investigation: AZD1222 recipients with second doses at about 4 weeks or about 12 weeks were pooled, because spike-specific TCR depth and breadth did not differ between schedules. Trial participants were enrolled into age subgroups of 18-55, 56-69 and 70-plus years, which contained approximately 150, 28 and 58 TCR-sequenced participants, respectively. TCR sequencing covered more than 230 trial participants: some 210 given two doses of AZD1222 and 26 given two doses of MenACWY control vaccine. Overall study outcomes, separate from this receptor: The 56-69-year group was small, and its depth increase did not reach significance, likely because of low power. Participants were mostly white British and included more females than males, and it was suggested by the authors that clonal diversity may have been underestimated. After two AZD1222 doses, spike-specific TCR breadth and depth were significantly higher than at day 0 and than in MenACWY recipients. Because no day 14 peak-response samples were available, the repertoires could be characterized only after the peak T cell response. Conclusions about previously exposed vaccinees were limited because only six or seven AZD1222 recipients were SARS-CoV-2 seropositive at baseline. Reportedly, almost half of the unique spike-specific TCRs recognized epitopes lying outside the regions that are mutated in the B.1.351 and B.1.1.7 variants. Vaccine-associated CD4 TCRs spanned the whole spike protein, with dominant responses in regions 160-218 and 743-854.

In the paper's terms, the time point label means: baseline before first vaccination. Vaccinee samples were obtained from the UK trials COV001 and COV002, which included a single-blind randomized controlled phase 2/3 trial of AZD1222 (ChAdOx1 nCoV-19) in healthy adults. Trial participant PBMC samples were collected at day 0 and day 28 after the second dose for TCRbeta chain sequencing. The CDR3 regions of human TCRbeta chains were analyzed by immunosequencing. As for how the authors treated the data: TCRs in the repertoires were compared against a reference library of SARS-CoV-2-specific TCRs that had been generated with the MIRA antigen-specificity platform. Breadth was defined as the fraction of unique TCRs that were SARS-CoV-2-associated, and depth was defined as the fraction of total T cells that were SARS-CoV-2-associated. Using the MIRA data, each spike-specific TCR was mapped to the spike region that the TCR reacts to and placed in a CD4 or CD8 class. Log10-transformed breadth and depth values were compared by one-way ANOVA with Sidak's multiple comparisons tests. This immuneACCESS table, as held by TCRdb, lists in-frame sequences with V and J called but not all clones. Of the missing ones, under half trace to an unresolved V gene in checked studies; the others have no known cause. D and trimming come from the DNA, and the V and J calls and clone size come from that table. The sample yields under 200,000 clones; just over 90% were counted once. The ten largest clonotypes hold 3% to 5% of the sample.

The junction shows trimming of 6 bases on V and 8 bases on J, and the gene matches do not reach 13 bases of it. The CDR3 starts with the cysteine, ends with the phenylalanine, and has 15 residues. The only DNA kept is the CDR3, 45 bases in frame from the first base. The germline V gene encodes CDR1 SGHVS and CDR2 FNYEAQ. Turning to this clone: Its target antigen remains unknown. No much larger clone exists at a distance of one base, and base qualities are not known.

The sequence derives from an adult in good health. The rearranged segments are TRBV7-6 and TRBJ2-1, with TRBD1 identical over 7 junction bases. Sequencing was performed on peripheral blood, taken on day 0 of AZD1222 vaccination. The nucleotides read TGTGCCAGCAGTCAACCCTCGACAGGGAAAGATGAGCAGTTCTTC. The resulting protein is CASSQPSTGKDEQFF.